Detailed here is one TCR beta chain. The study drew participants aged 18 to 89 years from roughly 25 US areas. This entry comes from a study of blood T cell repertoires in COVID-19. Study-wide context: Spain, Italy and the United States supplied samples that represented acute and convalescent COVID-19. PBMCs, B-cell-depleted T cells, or T cells provided the cDNA or gDNA that made up the material.

Methods used by the authors: Reference gene primer amplification gave estimated nucleated cell counts. TCRdb keeps only in-frame clones here, not all; method: immunoSEQ multiplex PCR. That table is the source of V, J and clone size, and D and trimming were worked out from the DNA. The table lists some 240,000 clones, around 88% of them singletons. CDR1 and CDR2 (germline): MRHNA, SNTAGT. The CDR3 sequence is 14 residues long. V gave up 8 bases and J gave up 2 bases; unmatched junction bases: 4. The chain employs TRBV6-4 and TRBJ2-2; 8 bases align to TRBD2. The specimen sequenced was PBMCs or T cells enriched from blood (not recorded which). The TCR was taken from a woman aged 40 to 55 with acute COVID-19. CDR3 bases: TGTGCCAGCGAAGCGGGAGCTAACACCGGGGAGCTGTTTTTT. Amino acids: CASEAGANTGELFF.